This TCR beta chain appears in the sequencing data of a study of cytomegalovirus exposure and HLA in healthy donors. Study-level points and caveats: Among TCR beta chains of equal frequency, HLA-associated ones were more clonally expanded in a later analysis.

60 Vbeta and 13 Jbeta primers were used in PCR. Method: immunoSEQ multiplex PCR; TCRdb's copy keeps in-frame clones and lacks some. The sample lists 200,000 to 250,000 clones, over 70% seen once, with about 0.77% in the top ten. Per germline, CDR1 SGHRS and CDR2 YFSETQ. The V gene lost 2 bases and the J gene lost 3 bases, with 8 bases spanning the gap. This CDR3 spans 13 amino acids. This clone appeared a single time. Its cognate antigen is unknown. This sample includes further DNA sequences coding for the same CDR3. This receptor was obtained from a boy younger than 10 in good health and CMV-seronegative. The chain employs TRBV5-1 and TRBJ2-5; D is ambiguous. The source material was PBMCs. In nucleotides, the CDR3 is TGCGCCAGCAGCTTCGGTGAGAAAGAGACCCAGTACTTC. Its protein product is CASSFGEKETQYF.